This TCR beta chain was identified in a study of control samples from healthy donors and cancer patients. Here immunoSEQ multiplex PCR was the method, and the copy in TCRdb shows in-frame clones only, minus some. The sample shows 150,000 to 200,000 clones, 94% of them seen only once. The V gene lost 1 base and the J gene lost 2 bases, with 9 bases spanning the gap. From germline, CDR1 is SEHNR and CDR2 FQNEAQ (reference sequence). The length of the CDR3 is 15 residues. This TCR came from a woman between 18 and 29 years old in good health. Sequences were obtained from blood. The rearrangement joins TRBV7-9 to TRBJ2-1; D might be TRBD2 (5 bases). The CDR3 DNA is TGTGCCAGCAGCTTAGGAGCGGCGCCCTACAATGAGCAGTTCTTC. Its translation: CASSLGAAPYNEQFF.